The rows below give T cell receptor beta chains drawn from one sample of a study of T cells in Graves' hyperthyroidism and ophthalmopathy. TCRdb itself ran the multiplex PCR reads through MiXCR, one entry per CDR3 protein. The sample lists 300,000 or so distinct CDR3 sequences; 15% to 20% were seen once. The sequenced sample was blood. The source of these receptors is a woman aged 55 to 70 with Graves' ophthalmopathy. CDR3s include the opening cysteine and the closing phenylalanine or tryptophan. A D gene is named only where the DNA matches it firmly. Part of the rows lack a size; the others show once, few, many or a class for expanded clones.

TRBV20-1	TRBD2	many	TRBJ2-5	15	TGCAGTGCTAGAGCGGGTAGCGGGGCGGGTGAGACCCAGTACTTC	CSARAGSGAGETQYF
TRBV10-2	TRBD1	many	TRBJ2-7	13	TGCGCCAGCAGTATGGGACAGTACTACGAGCAGTACTTC	CASSMGQYYEQYF
TRBV6-1	.	.	TRBJ1-2	14	TGTGCCAGCAGTGAAGTTTCGGCGGGAGGAGGCTACACCTTC	CASSEVSAGGGYTF
TRBV24-1	TRBD1	few	TRBJ2-2	17	TGTGCCACCAGTGATTTGCGGGCACAGGGGGCAACCGGGGAGCTGTTTTTT	CATSDLRAQGATGELFF
TRBV2	.	many	TRBJ2-2	13	TGTGCCAGCACCCAAATGGGAACCGGGGAGCTGTTTTTT	CASTQMGTGELFF
TRBV5-4	TRBD1	few	TRBJ1-4	15	TGTGCCAGCAGCAATCGGGTAGACAGGGGAGAAAAACTGTTTTTT	CASSNRVDRGEKLFF
TRBV7-9	.	many	TRBJ1-1	14	TGTGCCAGCAGCCCAACGGGGGGCGCGACTGAAGCTTTCTTT	CASSPTGGATEAFF
TRBV4-3	.	few	TRBJ1-2	16	TGCTCCAGCAGCCAAGATCAGGGAAAGGGTGACTATGGCTACACCTTC	CSSSQDQGKGDYGYTF
TRBV20-1	TRBD2	many	TRBJ2-3	14	TGCAGTGCCTCCGGGACTATTCCCACAGATACGCAGTATTTT	CSASGTIPTDTQYF
TRBV9	.	few	TRBJ1-6	14	TGTGCCAGCAGCGTGGGCCAATATAATTCACCCCTCCACTTT	CASSVGQYNSPLHF
TRBV9	.	many	TRBJ2-1	14	TGTGCCAGCAGCGCCCGTTCCCACTCAAATGAGCAGTTCTTC	CASSARSHSNEQFF
TRBV7-2	TRBD1	many	TRBJ1-2	14	TGTGCCAGCACCGGAGGGGACAGGGACTATGGCTACACCTTC	CASTGGDRDYGYTF
TRBV28	.	many	TRBJ2-5	15	TGTGCCAGCAGTTCATCGGGACACCGGAGGGAGACCCAGTACTTC	CASSSSGHRRETQYF
TRBV7-3	TRBD1	many	TRBJ2-1	15	TGTGCCAGCAGCCCCGTTGGGACAGGGACTTGGGGGCAGTTCTTC	CASSPVGTGTWGQFF
TRBV4-1	.	few	TRBJ2-7	15	TGCGCCAGCAGACCAACGACCGAAGGGATCAACGAGCAGTACTTC	CASRPTTEGINEQYF
TRBV19	.	.	TRBJ2-1	15	TGTGCCAGTAGTTCAGAAGAGCCGGGTAGGAATGAGCAGTTCTTC	CASSSEEPGRNEQFF
TRBV24-1	.	many	TRBJ2-3	15	TGTGCCACCAGTGGAACAGAGAAGGGGAAAGATACGCAGTATTTT	CATSGTEKGKDTQYF
TRBV11-2	TRBD1	.	TRBJ2-6	18	TGTGCCAGCAGCCTCCGGGACAGGGGGAACTCTGGGGCCAACGTCCTGACTTTC	CASSLRDRGNSGANVLTF
TRBV29-1	TRBD2	many	TRBJ2-5	14	TGCAGCGTCCAATTAGCGGGGCAGAGGGAGACCCAGTACTTC	CSVQLAGQRETQYF
TRBV18	.	.	TRBJ1-2	15	TGTGCCAGCTCACCACCGAGAGGGAAGGAATATGGCTACACCTTC	CASSPPRGKEYGYTF
TRBV20-1	.	many	TRBJ1-5	15	TGCAGTGCTAGAGATCTGGCTGGGACGGGTCAGCCCCAGCATTTT	CSARDLAGTGQPQHF
TRBV4-1	.	many	TRBJ1-2	17	TGCGCCAGCAGCCAAGCCCACACCGCACCAGCTAACTATGGCTACACCTTC	CASSQAHTAPANYGYTF
TRBV5-1	TRBD1	.	TRBJ2-3	15	TGCGCCAGCAGCTTCGGACAGGGGGCGAGGTATACGCAGTATTTT	CASSFGQGARYTQYF
TRBV2	TRBD1	many	TRBJ1-5	14	TGTGCCAGCTTTCGGGACAGGGGACATCAGCCCCAGCATTTT	CASFRDRGHQPQHF
TRBV30	.	few	TRBJ1-3	13	TGTGCCTGGACTAGGGGACAAGGAAACACCATATATTTT	CAWTRGQGNTIYF
TRBV6-1	.	many	TRBJ1-4	16	TGTGCCAGCGCAAGGGGGGGCAATCCGGCTAATGAAAAACTGTTTTTT	CASARGGNPANEKLFF
TRBV11-2	.	few	TRBJ1-6	16	TGTGCCAGCAGCACCCGTGAGAGCTCCTATAATTCACCCCTCCACTTT	CASSTRESSYNSPLHF
TRBV12-3/TRBV12-4	.	.	TRBJ2-6	20	TGTGCCAGCAGTTTAGGTCTTGGAGCAGGGCCCAGATCTGGGGCCAACGTCCTGACTTTC	CASSLGLGAGPRSGANVLTF
TRBV7-8	TRBD1	many	TRBJ1-2	15	TGTGCCAGCAGCTCTCGGGACAGGGGAAGGGATGGCTACACCTTC	CASSSRDRGRDGYTF
TRBV28	TRBD1	many	TRBJ1-2	16	TGTGCCAGCAGTACTCCGGGAGGGCAGGGGGCGGCTGGCTACACCTTC	CASSTPGGQGAAGYTF
TRBV7-2	.	.	TRBJ1-5	15	TGTGCCAGCAGCTTAACCCCAGGGAACAATCAGCCCCAGCATTTT	CASSLTPGNNQPQHF
TRBV7-6	TRBD2	.	TRBJ2-5	17	TGTGCCAGCAGCTTAGAAGGCGCGGGAGGGTTGGGGGTGACCCAGTACTTC	CASSLEGAGGLGVTQYF
TRBV15	.	few	TRBJ2-3	15	TGTGCCACCAGCAGAGCTTCCCAGTACACAGATACGCAGTATTTT	CATSRASQYTDTQYF
TRBV19	.	.	TRBJ2-7	13	TGTGCCAGTAGTATGGACGCGGCCTACGAGCGGTACTTC	CASSMDAAYERYF
TRBV11-2	TRBD1	many	TRBJ2-5	16	TGTGCCAGCAGCTTAGGAGGGACAGGGGGCCACGAGACCCAGTACTTC	CASSLGGTGGHETQYF
TRBV5-1	TRBD2	.	TRBJ2-7	16	TGCGCCAGCGCCCCGGGACTAGCGGGCCTCTCCTACGAGCAGTACTTC	CASAPGLAGLSYEQYF
TRBV20-1	TRBD1	few	TRBJ1-5	13	TGCAGCGTTATGGCAGGGGGAAATCAGCCCCAGCATTTT	CSVMAGGNQPQHF
TRBV5-1	TRBD2	.	TRBJ2-2	14	TGCGCCAGCGCCAGCGGGGGACCCACCGGGGAGCTGTTTTTT	CASASGGPTGELFF
TRBV28	.	many	TRBJ2-1	14	TGTGCCAGCAGCCTGATAAGACGTTACAATGAGCAGTTCTTC	CASSLIRRYNEQFF
TRBV28	TRBD2	few	TRBJ2-5	15	TGTGCCAGCCAAGCGGGGAGTTTTCACCAAGAGACCCAGTACTTC	CASQAGSFHQETQYF
TRBV3-1	.	many	TRBJ1-5	14	TGTGCCATTATAGACAGGAACTACAATCAGCCCCAGCATTTT	CAIIDRNYNQPQHF
TRBV15	.	few	TRBJ1-2	13	TGTGCCACCAGCAGTCGGGCAGGGAAAGGCTACACCTTC	CATSSRAGKGYTF
TRBV28	.	many	TRBJ1-2	14	TGTGCCAGCAGTTTAGGGCGGCGCGGCTATGGCTACACCTTC	CASSLGRRGYGYTF
TRBV20-1	.	few	TRBJ2-6	17	TGCAGTGCTAGAGTGGGGGCGGGAAGCTCTGGGGCCAACGTCCTGACTTTC	CSARVGAGSSGANVLTF
TRBV5-1	.	many	TRBJ2-2	14	TGCGCCAGCAGCGGAGGGTCTTACCCCGGGGAGCTGTTTTTT	CASSGGSYPGELFF
TRBV7-8	TRBD2	once	TRBJ2-1	19	TGTGCCAGCAGCAAGGAGGGAGGACTAGCGGGCATCTCCTACAATGAGCAGTTCTTC	CASSKEGGLAGISYNEQFF
TRBV29-1	.	.	TRBJ1-1	13	TGCAGCGTTGAGAGGCAGGGTGGGACTGAAGCTTTCTTT	CSVERQGGTEAFF